The clone carrying this T cell receptor (beta chain) appeared a few times. TCRdb independently ran MiXCR on the RT-PCR reads; one entry per CDR3 protein. The table shows 650,000 to 800,000 distinct CDR3 sequences, with around 18% occurring only once. The source of the sample is a study of response to subunit inactivated influenza vaccine. This CDR3 comprises 15 residues. V lost 0 bases to trimming and J lost 6 bases, with 13 bases between them. Germline V gives CDR1 MNHEY, CDR2 SVGEGT. J is TRBJ2-3 and V is TRBV6-2 or TRBV6-3; no firm D call. This sequence was found in a man in his fifties or sixties who received an inactivated influenza vaccine. The sequencing used PBMCs from blood, collected roughly 5 days after vaccination. The CDR3 nucleotides read TGTGCCAGCAGTTACTCGACCGGAAATGTCGATACGCAGTATTTT. Its protein product is CASSYSTGNVDTQYF.